This entry lists 20 T cell receptor beta chains sequenced from one sample in a study of beta chain features in type 1 diabetes (dated by TCRdb to the late 2010s). Receptors were amplified or captured by the immunoSEQ multiplex PCR assay. All of the isolated RNA was reverse transcribed with the High Capacity cDNA Reverse Transcription Kit, so expressed TCRB transcripts were sequenced. Entries here come from immuneACCESS through TCRdb and include only in-frame sequences with V and J called. Some clones fail to appear in such tables; in the studies checked, an unresolved V gene covers under half of the shortfall, and the cause of the remainder is unknown. The sample yields about 360,000 clones; roughly 12% were counted once. Together, the top ten hold around 0.015% of the sample. The sample was naive CD4+ T cells from blood. In the paper's terms, the cell subset or site label means: true naive CD4+ T cells. The receptors were gathered from a man aged 18-30 years in good health.

This chain uses TRBV30 with TRBJ1-1, with D possibly being TRBD1 (5 bases). V was trimmed by 5 bases and J by 4 bases, leaving 14 bases between them. This CDR3 contains 13 residues. CDR1 is GTSNPN, CDR2 SVGIG, per germline (reference sequence). In nucleotides, the CDR3 is TGTGCCTGGTCTAAGGGGTTTGGCACTGAAGCTTTCTTT. Its protein is CAWSKGFGTEAFF.

This clone was picked up a small number of times. The V and J genes are TRBV6-5 and TRBJ2-1; TRBD2 aligns across 11 bases. The ends lost 2 bases at V and 5 bases at J; junction bases unmatched: 5. CDR1 MNHEY and CDR2 SVGAGI come from the germline V gene. The CDR3 covers 16 residues. CDR3 loop: CASSYRGLAVNNEQFF. CDR3 DNA sequence: TGTGCCAGCAGTTACAGGGGACTAGCGGTTAACAATGAGCAGTTCTTC.

This clone has a handful of counts. The chain recombines TRBV11-3 with TRBJ2-3; 8 nucleotides align to TRBD2. This CDR3 contains 16 residues. The ends lost 5 bases at V and 6 bases at J; junction bases unmatched: 13. Germline CDR1 is SGHNT and CDR2 is YENEEA. CDR3 sequence reads: CASSPGGTRGEDTQYF. CDR3 DNA sequence: TGTGCCAGCAGCCCCGGCGGGACTAGAGGGGAGGATACGCAGTATTTT.

In its sample, this clone was seen a few times. The CDR3 nucleotides are TGTGCCAGCAGCCCCAGGGGCGGTAGCTATGGCTACACCTTC. Amino acid sequence: CASSPRGGSYGYTF. The chain links TRBV7-2 to TRBJ1-2; possible D gene TRBD1, 6 bases. This CDR3 comprises 14 residues. The V and J ends lost 5 bases and 4 bases respectively, with 14 bases between them. Germline V gene sequence: CDR1 SGHTA, CDR2 FQGNSA.

The chain carries TRBV19 and TRBJ1-5; D may be TRBD1 (5 bases). Germline values: CDR1 LNHDA, CDR2 SQIVND (reference sequence). The V gene lost 5 bases and the J gene lost 5 bases, with 16 bases spanning the gap. The CDR3 is 15 amino acids. CDR3 in DNA: TGTGCCAGTAGTCGGGACCGGCGGGAGGATCAGCCCCAGCATTTT. Residues: CASSRDRREDQPQHF.

The chain recombines TRBV6-5 with TRBJ2-5; a weak D match, TRBD1 (5 bases). V was cut by 1 base and J by 5 bases, with 17 bases left in between. Germline V gene data show CDR1 as MNHEY and CDR2 as SVGAGI. This CDR3 spans 16 amino acids. CDR3 residues: CASSYYGGRVGETQYF. CDR3 nucleotide sequence: TGTGCCAGCAGTTACTATGGCGGCAGGGTAGGCGAGACCCAGTACTTC.

V usage is TRBV9 and J usage is TRBJ2-7; D may be TRBD2 (7 bases). CDR1 is SGDLS and CDR2 is YYNGEE in the germline V gene. The V end lost 0 bases, the J end lost 3 bases, and 10 bases lay between the germline ends. The CDR3 is made up of 14 amino acids. CDR3 DNA sequence: TGTGCCAGCAGCGTAGCGGGGGGCGTCTACGAGCAGTACTTC. This codes for CASSVAGGVYEQYF.

In this sample, this clone turned up many times. This chain connects TRBV29-1 to TRBJ2-7, with TRBD2 matching over 7 bases. The germline V gene has CDR1 SQVTM and CDR2 ANQGSEA. The ends lost 6 bases at V and 7 bases at J; junction bases unmatched: 6. The CDR3 covers 11 residues. The CDR3 DNA sequence: TGCAGCGTCCGGGCCGGGGGGGAGCAGTACTTC. Amino acids: CSVRAGGEQYF.

As to this clone: Other nucleotide sequences from this sample produce the same CDR3. The gene calls are TRBV19 and TRBJ2-5; 11 positions agree with TRBD2. The germline gives CDR1 LNHDA, CDR2 SQIVND (reference sequence). The CDR3 runs to 16 residues. V lost 3 bases, J lost 3 bases, and 6 bases stayed unmatched. CDR3 loop: CASSIPGLAGEETQYF. CDR3 in DNA: TGTGCCAGTAGTATTCCCGGACTAGCGGGTGAAGAGACCCAGTACTTC.

This clone was seen more than once but under ten times. The chain joins TRBV5-4 to TRBJ2-4; D gene unclear. This CDR3 region has 17 residues. V lost 4 bases and J lost 0, with 17 bases in between. The germline CDR1 and CDR2 sequences are SGHNT and YYREEE (reference sequence). CDR3 in amino acids: CASSPEPLKLAKNIQYF. For the CDR3, the DNA is TGTGCCAGCAGCCCCGAGCCCCTAAAACTAGCCAAAAACATTCAGTACTTC.

This clone was detected a few times. This sequence joins TRBV28 and TRBJ2-7, with TRBD1 matching 7 bases. V shed 8 bases and J 5 bases; nucleotides not matched to a gene: 9. CDR1 MDHEN and CDR2 SYDVKM come from the germline V gene. This CDR3 comprises 13 residues. CDR3 DNA: TGTGCCAGCGAAGTAGGGGGCATCAACGAGCAGTACTTC. Residues: CASEVGGINEQYF.

The chain links TRBV28 to TRBJ2-7, with 9 nucleotides matching TRBD1. Germline V lookup: CDR1 MDHEN, CDR2 SYDVKM. V lost 6 bases, J lost 1 base, and 10 bases stayed unmatched. The CDR3 sequence is 16 residues long. For the CDR3, the DNA is TGTGCCAGCAGATCTCCCGGGACAGGGAATTCCTACGAGCAGTACTTC. It encodes CASRSPGTGNSYEQYF.

This clone turned up a few times. In the same sample, other DNA sequences code for this CDR3. This sequence joins TRBV6-5 and TRBJ2-7; 7 bases agree with TRBD2. Per germline, CDR1 MNHEY and CDR2 SVGAGI. After removal of 0 bases from V and 3 bases from J, the junction contained 2 bases not matched to a gene. The CDR3 length is 14 residues. CDR3 protein: CASSYSRGSYEQYF. CDR3 in DNA: TGTGCCAGCAGTTACTCTCGCGGGAGCTACGAGCAGTACTTC.

The rearrangement uses TRBV4-1 and TRBJ2-5, with 9 bases lining up with TRBD1. Germline-derived CDR1 and CDR2 are MGHRA and YSYEKL. The J segment lost 5 bases and the V segment lost 0 bases, leaving 7 bases of the junction unmatched. This CDR3 region has 16 residues. CDR3 nucleotide sequence: TGCGCCAGCAGCCAAGATTCCGGACAGGGGTTGGAGACCCAGTACTTC. Residues: CASSQDSGQGLETQYF.

The V gene is TRBV7-2, the J gene TRBJ1-2; D might be TRBD1 (5 bases). Germline V gene data show CDR1 as SGHTA and CDR2 as FQGNSA. CDR3 length equals 13 residues. Trimming removed 0 bases from V and 5 bases from J, with 7 bases in between. CDR3: CASSLATGYGYTF. As DNA, the CDR3 is TGTGCCAGCAGCTTAGCCACAGGTTATGGCTACACCTTC.

The table lists this clone with a few counts. This chain joins TRBV7-2 and TRBJ2-7; TRBD1 aligns across 7 bases. V was clipped by 5 bases and J by 3 bases; unmatched bases: 7. The CDR3 is 14 residues long. Germline V gene sequence: CDR1 SGHTA, CDR2 FQGNSA. In DNA form, the CDR3 reads TGTGCCAGCAGCAGACAGGGTGGTGGCTACGAGCAGTACTTC. It yields the protein CASSRQGGGYEQYF.

The rearrangement uses TRBV6-5 and TRBJ1-2; D is perhaps TRBD1 (5 bases). The CDR3 covers 14 residues. Germline V lookup: CDR1 MNHEY, CDR2 SVGAGI. V was cut by 2 bases and J by 7 bases, with 14 bases left in between. The DNA for the CDR3 is TGTGCCAGCAGTTACGGAGCAGGGATCAGTGGCTACACCTTC. Translating it yields CASSYGAGISGYTF.

This clone has just a few counts. The chain is built from TRBV5-1 and TRBJ1-4; TRBD1 agrees at 7 bases. The ends lost 4 bases at V and 0 bases at J; junction bases unmatched: 6. The CDR3 contains 16 residues. Looked up from germline, CDR1 is SGHRS and CDR2 is YFSETQ. CDR3 bases: TGCGCCAGCAGCACCCGACAGGGTGCAACTAATGAAAAACTGTTTTTT. Its translation is CASSTRQGATNEKLFF.

This clone has just a few counts. This chain links TRBV7-9 with TRBJ1-6; D remains unclear. Germline assignment: CDR1 SEHNR and CDR2 FQNEAQ (reference sequence). V shed 1 base and J shed 0 bases, with 10 bases lying between them. The CDR3 has 17 amino acids. In DNA, the CDR3 is TGTGCCAGCAGCTTAGATTTCGGGAGCTCCTATAATTCACCCCTCCACTTT. Encoded protein: CASSLDFGSSYNSPLHF.

The V gene is TRBV6-5, the J gene TRBJ2-7; no clear D. The CDR3 covers 13 residues. Germline lookup yields CDR1 MNHEY and CDR2 SVGAGI. V was pared by 2 bases and J by 7 bases, with 12 bases between. CDR3 residues: CASSYDSVNEQYF. CDR3 bases: TGTGCCAGCAGTTACGACTCGGTGAATGAGCAGTACTTC.